What follows are 7 T cell receptor beta chains derived from one specimen sequenced in a study of cytomegalovirus exposure and HLA in healthy donors. It was with 60 Vbeta and 13 Jbeta primers that the PCR ran. Clones were sequenced by immunoSEQ multiplex PCR, and TCRdb holds only the in-frame ones, with some missing. Found here are 200,000 or so clones, around 80% of them singletons; the top ten hold 0.63%. The sample comprised PBMCs. These receptor sequences come from a young man in good health and CMV-seronegative.

V gene TRBV28 combines with J gene TRBJ2-7; TRBD2 is a possible D gene (5 bases). Germline lookup yields CDR1 MDHEN and CDR2 SYDVKM. Trimming pared 3 bases from V and 0 bases from J, leaving 12 bases between. This CDR3 region has 15 residues. As DNA, the CDR3 is TGTGCCAGCAGTTTTGCAGGACTTGACTCCTACGAGCAGTACTTC. Translation gives CASSFAGLDSYEQYF.

J is TRBJ2-6 and V is TRBV28; D possibly corresponds to TRBD1 (6 bases). Trimming cost V 4 bases and J 4 bases, with 11 bases left between them. The CDR3 is made up of 15 amino acids. Germline-derived CDR1 and CDR2 are MDHEN and SYDVKM. The CDR3 nucleotides are TGTGCCAGCAGTTCACAGGGCTACGGGGCCAACGTCCTGACTTTC. Its protein product is CASSSQGYGANVLTF.

The chain links TRBV19 to TRBJ2-3; tentatively, D is TRBD2 (6 bases). The V end was cut by 4 bases, the J end by 1 base, with 12 bases between. The CDR3 runs to 15 residues. From germline, CDR1 is LNHDA and CDR2 SQIVND (reference sequence). The CDR3 spells CASSKGTGGTDTQYF. The CDR3 nucleotides are TGTGCCAGTAGTAAGGGGACGGGGGGCACAGATACGCAGTATTTT.

The gene calls are TRBV7-3 and TRBJ1-2; tentatively, D is TRBD1 (6 bases). The germline V gene encodes CDR1 SGHTA and CDR2 FQGTGA. Trimming pared 2 bases from V and 4 bases from J, leaving 17 bases between. The CDR3 covers 16 residues. In nucleotides, the CDR3 is TGTGCCAGCAGCTTAGGGGGCCCTCCCCTATTCTATGGCTACACCTTC. It encodes CASSLGGPPLFYGYTF. The whole variable domain, remainder taken from reference TRBV7-3 and TRBJ1-2, is GAGVSQTPSNKVTEKGKYVELRCDPISGHTALYWYRQSLGQGPEFLIYFQGTGAADDSGLPNDRFFAVRPEGSVSTLKIQRTERGDSAVYLCASSLGGPPLFYGYTFGSGTRLTVV.

This clone came up once. The CDR3 region has the DNA TGTGCCAGCAGCTTGGACGTCGCAGCGGGGGGCTATGGCTACACCTTC. Amino acids: CASSLDVAAGGYGYTF. V and J are TRBV5-5 and TRBJ1-2, with a possible D match to TRBD1 (5 bases). This CDR3 spans 16 amino acids. Germline V gives CDR1 SGHKS, CDR2 YYEKEE (reference sequence). Deletions cut 0 bases from V and 4 bases from J, with 16 bases between.

This clone was detected a few times. The CDR3 DNA follows: TGCAGTGCTAGGGGCGGCTACACCTTC. Its translation: CSARGGYTF. This sequence joins TRBV20-1 and TRBJ1-2; unclear D gene. The CDR3 is 9 amino acids. Trimming stripped 3 bases from V and 8 bases from J, with 4 bases between. Germline CDR1 reads DFQATT; CDR2 reads SNEGSKA (reference sequence).

The chain recombines TRBV21-1 with TRBJ1-2; the table's D call, TRBD1, was not checked against the DNA. TRBV21-1 is a known pseudogene. The CDR3 is made up of 19 amino acids. CDR3: CASSKAEGTGVVNNYGYTF. The DNA for the CDR3 is TGTGCCAGCAGCAAAGCTGAAGGGACAGGGGTCGTGAATAACTATGGCTACACCTTC.